Listed below are T cell receptor beta chains from one sample, sequenced in a study of blood T cell repertoires in COVID-19. This table comes from immunoSEQ multiplex PCR, and its TCRdb copy is limited to in-frame clones, with some not included. The sample shows under 350,000 clones, 80% to 95% of them seen only once. Source material: peripheral blood. Source of these receptors: a woman between 25 and 40 years old with COVID-19, enrolled during active disease. Each CDR3 is given with its conserved first and last residue. The D gene is left open where the match is weak. Not every row has a clone size; where given, it reads once, few, many or a size class.

cdr3_nt,cdr3_aa,v_call,j_call,clone_size,d_call
TGTGCCAGCAGCCGTCCGACAGGGGAGGACAATGAGCAGTTCTTC,CASSRPTGEDNEQFF,TRBV4-2,TRBJ2-1,.,TRBD1
TGTGCCAGCAGCCCCAAGGGGATGGGCACAGATACGCAGTATTTT,CASSPKGMGTDTQYF,TRBV3-1/TRBV3-2,TRBJ2-3,.,.
TGTGCCAGCAGTGGACAGGGAACCAATGAGCAGTTCTTC,CASSGQGTNEQFF,TRBV2,TRBJ2-1,.,TRBD1
TGCGCCAGCAGTGACCCTACTCGTTGGGGGGGCGAATATGGCTACACCTTC,CASSDPTRWGGEYGYTF,TRBV10-2,TRBJ1-2,once,.
TGTGCCAGCAGCTTAGTAGCGGGAGGGCCGGAGACCCAGTACTTC,CASSLVAGGPETQYF,TRBV11-2,TRBJ2-5,.,TRBD2
TGTGCCAGCAGTTTATCGATAACAGGGCATTATGGCTACACCTTC,CASSLSITGHYGYTF,TRBV27,TRBJ1-2,.,.
TGCGCCAGCAGCCAGCTAGCGGACTCCCGGGAGACCCAGTACTTC,CASSQLADSRETQYF,TRBV4-1,TRBJ2-5,.,TRBD2
TGTGCCACCAGCAGGCTGACTAGCGGGAGGGAAGAAGAGACCCAGTACTTC,CATSRLTSGREEETQYF,TRBV15,TRBJ2-5,few,TRBD2
TGTGCCAGCACGAGACAGGGGAGGGATGGCTACACCTTC,CASTRQGRDGYTF,TRBV6-5,TRBJ1-2,.,TRBD1
TGTGCCAGCAGTTTGACAGGGGGCGGCGAGACCCAGTACTTC,CASSLTGGGETQYF,TRBV2,TRBJ2-5,.,TRBD1
TGTGCCACCAGCAGAGATGATCAGGCCCGTAATTTC,CATSRDDQARNF,TRBV15,TRBJ2-7,.,.
TGTGCCAGCAGTCCTCTCCTGAGCAGGGGTAATAGGCCCCTCCACTTT,CASSPLLSRGNRPLHF,TRBV28,TRBJ1-6,once,.
TGCGCCAGCAGCTTGGCCGGGAGGGGGCTAGCCTACGAGCAGTACTTC,CASSLAGRGLAYEQYF,TRBV5-1,TRBJ2-7,.,.
TGTGCCACCAGCAGACAACGGACAGGCTATAACTATGGCTACACCTTC,CATSRQRTGYNYGYTF,TRBV15,TRBJ1-2,.,TRBD1
TGTGCCTGGATGGGAGGGTCGAATGGGACTAATGAAAAACTGTTTTTT,CAWMGGSNGTNEKLFF,TRBV30,TRBJ1-4,once,.
TGTGCCAGCAGTTACGAGGGTAGAGGCATTCAGTACTTC,CASSYEGRGIQYF,TRBV6-5,TRBJ2-4,.,.
TGCAGCGTGTTACAGGGAGAGACCCAGTACTTC,CSVLQGETQYF,TRBV29-1,TRBJ2-5,once,.
TGTGCCAGCAGTCCCGACTTGGCTGGGGCCAACGTCCTGACTTTC,CASSPDLAGANVLTF,TRBV2,TRBJ2-6,.,.
TGTGCCAGTAGTAGAGGACTAGCGTTCCGAGAGACCCAGTACTTC,CASSRGLAFRETQYF,TRBV19,TRBJ2-5,.,TRBD2
TGTGCCAGCAGGCTGGCATCTAACTATGGCTACACCTTC,CASRLASNYGYTF,TRBV2,TRBJ1-2,once,.
TGTGCCAGCAGCTTGAGTATCGGCGGGAGGGCCGGCGGGGAGCTGTTTTTT,CASSLSIGGRAGGELFF,TRBV5-4,TRBJ2-2,.,TRBD2
TGTGCCAGTTCAACTAGCGGCCAAGAGACCCAGTACTTC,CASSTSGQETQYF,TRBV11-2,TRBJ2-5,.,TRBD2
TGTGCCAGCAGCGCGAGATGGAATCAGCCCCAGCATTTT,CASSARWNQPQHF,TRBV6-5,TRBJ1-5,.,.
TGTGCCAGCAGTCTGCTAGCGGGAGTAGTCGGGGAGCTGTTTTTT,CASSLLAGVVGELFF,TRBV28,TRBJ2-2,.,TRBD2
TGTGCCATCAGTGATCTGACTAGCGGGATCTACGAGCAGTACTTC,CAISDLTSGIYEQYF,TRBV10-3,TRBJ2-7,.,TRBD2
TGTGCCAGCAGCGTAGCCGGAACGGGTAGCTCCTACGAGCAGTACTTC,CASSVAGTGSSYEQYF,TRBV9,TRBJ2-7,.,.
TGCGCCAGCAGCGCCACGGGCAGGGGGACTCCTCCCTATTTCGACGAGCAGTACTTC,CASSATGRGTPPYFDEQYF,TRBV5-1,TRBJ2-7,.,.
TGTGCCAGTACCCTAAGAGGGGGCTCTGGGGCCAACGTCCTGACTTTC,CASTLRGGSGANVLTF,TRBV19,TRBJ2-6,.,.
TGTGCCAGCAGCTTTAAGGGGATTGAGACCCAGTACTTC,CASSFKGIETQYF,TRBV7-3,TRBJ2-5,.,.
TGTGCCATCAGTGAGTCAAAGGGGGCAAGGGGCGAGCAGTACTTC,CAISESKGARGEQYF,TRBV10-3,TRBJ2-7,.,TRBD1
TGTGCCAGCAGCCCAGGCAATCAGCCCCAGCATTTT,CASSPGNQPQHF,TRBV2,TRBJ1-5,.,.
TGTGCCAGCAGCAAAAGCGGGAGGACCTACGAGCAGTACTTC,CASSKSGRTYEQYF,TRBV27,TRBJ2-7,.,TRBD2
TGTGCCTGGAGGGGGGGTTCGACTGAAGCTTTCTTT,CAWRGGSTEAFF,TRBV30,TRBJ1-1,.,.
TGTGCCAGCAGTTGGGGACAGGGGACGAATGAGCAGTTCTTC,CASSWGQGTNEQFF,TRBV6-5,TRBJ2-1,.,TRBD1
TGTGCCAGCAGTCCTTTAAAAGGCAGACAAAATGAAAAACTGTTTTTT,CASSPLKGRQNEKLFF,TRBV28,TRBJ1-4,.,.
TGCGCCAGCAGCCAAGAGGCAGGGAATACCGGGGAGCTGTTTTTT,CASSQEAGNTGELFF,TRBV4-1,TRBJ2-2,.,.
TGTGCCAACTCACAGGGGGTGGGATATGGCTACACCTTC,CANSQGVGYGYTF,TRBV28,TRBJ1-2,.,TRBD1
TGTGCCAGCAGCTGGGGACAAATGAACACTGAAGCTTTCTTT,CASSWGQMNTEAFF,TRBV5-5,TRBJ1-1,.,.
TGTGCCAGCGGGACAGATGAAAAACTGTTTTTT,CASGTDEKLFF,TRBV7-8,TRBJ1-4,.,TRBD1
TGTGCCAGCAGCACCAGGACAGGGGGGGACACTGAAGCTTTCTTT,CASSTRTGGDTEAFF,TRBV5-4,TRBJ1-1,few,TRBD1
TGTGCCAGCAGCTTGGGGACAAAGTACGAGCAGTACTTC,CASSLGTKYEQYF,TRBV5-4,TRBJ2-7,.,.
TGTGCCAGCAGTGAATGGACAGGGGCGAGGTCACCCCTCCACTTT,CASSEWTGARSPLHF,TRBV25-1,TRBJ1-6,.,TRBD1
TGTGCCACCGATACCAGTAATGAAAAACTGTTTTTT,CATDTSNEKLFF,TRBV28,TRBJ1-4,.,.